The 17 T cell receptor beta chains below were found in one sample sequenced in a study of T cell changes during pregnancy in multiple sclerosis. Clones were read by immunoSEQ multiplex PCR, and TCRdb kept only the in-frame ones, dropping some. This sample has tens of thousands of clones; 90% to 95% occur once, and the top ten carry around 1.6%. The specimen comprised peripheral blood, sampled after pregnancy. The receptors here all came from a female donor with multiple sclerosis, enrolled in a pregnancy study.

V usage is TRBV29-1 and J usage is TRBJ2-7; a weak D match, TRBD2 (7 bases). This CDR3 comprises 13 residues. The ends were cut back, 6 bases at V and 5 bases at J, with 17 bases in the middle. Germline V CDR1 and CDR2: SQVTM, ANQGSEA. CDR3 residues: CSVVRGGGNEQYF. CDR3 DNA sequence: TGCAGCGTGGTTAGGGGGGGAGGAAACGAGCAGTACTTC.

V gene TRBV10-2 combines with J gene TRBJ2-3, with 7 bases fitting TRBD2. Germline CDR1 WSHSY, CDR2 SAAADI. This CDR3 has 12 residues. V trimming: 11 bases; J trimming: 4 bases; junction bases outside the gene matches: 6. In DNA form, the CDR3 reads TGCGCCGGGGGAGGGGCCGCAGATACGCAGTATTTT. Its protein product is CAGGGAADTQYF.

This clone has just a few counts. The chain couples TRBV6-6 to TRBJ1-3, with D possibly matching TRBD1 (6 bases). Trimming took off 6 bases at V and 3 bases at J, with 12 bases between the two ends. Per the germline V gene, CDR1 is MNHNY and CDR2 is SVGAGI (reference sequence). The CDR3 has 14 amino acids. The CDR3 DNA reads TGTGCCAGCAGGACGGGGGGCGGTGGAAACACCATATATTTT. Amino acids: CASRTGGGGNTIYF.

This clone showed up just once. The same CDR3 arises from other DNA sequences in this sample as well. Here the CDR3 DNA reads TGTGCCAGCAGCTTAAGCGGATACGAGCAGTACTTC. Translating gives CASSLSGYEQYF. The V gene is TRBV7-9, the J gene TRBJ2-7; D is possibly TRBD2 (5 bases). CDR3 length: 12 residues. V was cut by 2 bases and J by 4 bases, with 6 bases left in between. The germline CDR1 and CDR2 sequences are SEHNR and FQNEAQ (reference sequence).

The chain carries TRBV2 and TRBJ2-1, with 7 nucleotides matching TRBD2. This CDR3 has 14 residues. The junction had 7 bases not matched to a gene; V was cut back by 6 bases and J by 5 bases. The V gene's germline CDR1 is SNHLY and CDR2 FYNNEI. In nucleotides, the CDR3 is TGTGCCAGCAGGGGAGGGGTAAAGAACAATGAGCAGTTCTTC. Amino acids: CASRGGVKNNEQFF.

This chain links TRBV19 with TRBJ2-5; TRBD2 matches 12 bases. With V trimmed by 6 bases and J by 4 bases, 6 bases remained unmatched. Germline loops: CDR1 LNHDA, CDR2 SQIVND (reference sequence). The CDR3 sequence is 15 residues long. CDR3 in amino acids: CASRSLAGGGETQYF. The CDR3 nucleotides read TGTGCCAGTAGGTCCCTAGCGGGAGGGGGAGAGACCCAGTACTTC.

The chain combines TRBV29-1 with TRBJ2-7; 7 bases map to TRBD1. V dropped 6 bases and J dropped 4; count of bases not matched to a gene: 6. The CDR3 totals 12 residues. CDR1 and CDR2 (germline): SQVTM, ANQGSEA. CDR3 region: CSVGTDYYEQYF. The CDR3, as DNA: TGCAGCGTCGGGACAGATTATTACGAGCAGTACTTC.

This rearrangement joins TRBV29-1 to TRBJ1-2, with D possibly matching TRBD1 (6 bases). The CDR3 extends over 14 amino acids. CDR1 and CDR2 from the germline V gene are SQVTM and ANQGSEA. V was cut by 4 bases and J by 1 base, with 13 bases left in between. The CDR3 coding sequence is TGCAGCGTTGGGATGGACAGCATTAACTATGGCTACACCTTC. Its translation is CSVGMDSINYGYTF. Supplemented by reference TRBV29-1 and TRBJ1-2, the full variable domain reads SAVISQKPSRDICQRGTSLTIQCQVDSQVTMMFWYRQQPGQSLTLIATANQGSEATYESGFVIDKFPISRPNLTFSTLTVSNMSPEDSSIYLCSVGMDSINYGYTFGSGTRLTVV.

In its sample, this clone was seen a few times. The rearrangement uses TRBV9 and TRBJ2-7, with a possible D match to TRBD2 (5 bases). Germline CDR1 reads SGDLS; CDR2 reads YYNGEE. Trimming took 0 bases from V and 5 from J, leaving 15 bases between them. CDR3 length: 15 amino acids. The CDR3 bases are TGTGCCAGCAGCGTAGGGGTGGGAGTTAGCCACGAGCAGTACTTC. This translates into CASSVGVGVSHEQYF.

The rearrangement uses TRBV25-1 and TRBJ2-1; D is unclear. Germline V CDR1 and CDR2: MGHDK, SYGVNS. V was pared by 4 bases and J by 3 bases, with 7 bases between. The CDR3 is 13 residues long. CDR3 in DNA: TGTGCCAGCAGTGGTAATAGCTACAATGAGCAGTTCTTC. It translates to CASSGNSYNEQFF.

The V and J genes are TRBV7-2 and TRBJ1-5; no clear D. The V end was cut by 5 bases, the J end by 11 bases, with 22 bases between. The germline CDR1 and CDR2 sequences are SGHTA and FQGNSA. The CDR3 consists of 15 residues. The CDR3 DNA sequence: TGTGCCAGCAGCCCGGGAAGGACGGAGCTTTCAGCCCAGCATTTT. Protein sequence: CASSPGRTELSAQHF.

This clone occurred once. The CDR3 protein is CASSIFVGAQYGYTF. The CDR3 coding sequence is TGTGCCAGTAGTATTTTCGTTGGTGCCCAGTATGGCTACACCTTC. This rearrangement joins TRBV19 to TRBJ1-2; D gene uncertain. Germline V gene sequence: CDR1 LNHDA, CDR2 SQIVND (reference sequence). V was shortened by 3 bases and J by 5 bases, with 16 bases between the two germline ends. The CDR3 loop spans 15 amino acids. The full variable domain, rest sourced from reference TRBV19 and TRBJ1-2, is DGGITQSPKYLFRKEGQNVTLSCEQNLNHDAMYWYRQDPGQGLRLIYYSQIVNDFQKGDIAEGYSVSREKKESFPLTVTSAQKNPTAFYLCASSIFVGAQYGYTFGSGTRLTVV.

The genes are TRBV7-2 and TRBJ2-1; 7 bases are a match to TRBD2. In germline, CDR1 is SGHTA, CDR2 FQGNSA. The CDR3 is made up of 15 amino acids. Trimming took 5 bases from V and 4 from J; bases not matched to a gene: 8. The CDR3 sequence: CASSPYGLDYNEQFF. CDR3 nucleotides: TGTGCCAGCAGCCCTTACGGACTAGATTACAATGAGCAGTTCTTC.

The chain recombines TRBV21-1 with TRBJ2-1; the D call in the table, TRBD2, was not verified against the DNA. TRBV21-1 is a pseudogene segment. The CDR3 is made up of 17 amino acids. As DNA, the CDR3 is TGTGCCAGCAGCAGAGTCTTTAAGCGGCGCTCCTACAATGAGCAGTTCTTC. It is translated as CASSRVFKRRSYNEQFF.

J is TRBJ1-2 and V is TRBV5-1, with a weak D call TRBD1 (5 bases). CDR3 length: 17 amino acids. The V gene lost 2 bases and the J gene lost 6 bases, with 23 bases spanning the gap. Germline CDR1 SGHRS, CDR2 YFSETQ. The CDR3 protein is CASSLSPPGKLVDGYTF. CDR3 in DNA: TGCGCCAGCAGCTTAAGCCCGCCAGGGAAATTGGTGGATGGCTACACCTTC.

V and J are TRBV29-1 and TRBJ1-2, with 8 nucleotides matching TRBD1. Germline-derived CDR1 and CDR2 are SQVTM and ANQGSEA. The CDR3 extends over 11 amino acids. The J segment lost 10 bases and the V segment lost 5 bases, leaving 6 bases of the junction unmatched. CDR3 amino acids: CSVIGQGAYTF. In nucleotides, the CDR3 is TGCAGCGTTATTGGACAGGGAGCCTACACCTTC.

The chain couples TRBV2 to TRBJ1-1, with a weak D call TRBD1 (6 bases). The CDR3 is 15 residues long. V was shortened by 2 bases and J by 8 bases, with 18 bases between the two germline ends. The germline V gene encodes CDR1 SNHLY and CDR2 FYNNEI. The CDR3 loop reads CASSERGGTGKEAFF. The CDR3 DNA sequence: TGTGCCAGCAGTGAACGCGGGGGTACAGGGAAGGAAGCTTTCTTT.